One and the same sample provided the 4 T cell receptor beta chains below, sequenced in a study of T cells after yellow fever vaccination. TCRdb passed the 5' RACE reads through MiXCR, listing each CDR3 protein once. The data contain approximately 74,000 distinct CDR3 sequences, 5% to 6.5% of them singletons. The specimen was CD4+ T cells sorted from PBMCs, collected around 15 days after the first yellow fever vaccination. These receptors were taken from a man aged 18 to 35 who received the YFV17D yellow fever vaccine.

This clonotype was observed many times. This chain joins TRBV12-3 or TRBV12-4 and TRBJ2-2; maybe TRBD2 (6 bases). V dropped 4 bases and J dropped 6 bases, with 21 bases sitting between them. The CDR3 has 17 amino acids. The CDR3, as DNA: TGTGCCAGCAGTTCCTCACACACCGGGACTCTAGCCGGGGAGCTGTTTTTT. Protein: CASSSSHTGTLAGELFF.

Ten or more counts support this clonotype. The chain couples TRBV20-1 to TRBJ2-5, with D perhaps TRBD1 or TRBD2 (6 bases each). Trimming removed 6 bases at V and 5 bases at J, with 19 bases between. CDR3 size: 14 residues. The germline V gene encodes CDR1 DFQATT and CDR2 SNEGSKA (reference sequence). This CDR3 reads CSADPWGAWETQYF. CDR3 nucleotides: TGCAGTGCCGATCCCTGGGGGGCGTGGGAGACCCAGTACTTC.

This clonotype was seen at least ten times. This rearrangement joins TRBV7-9 to TRBJ2-2; unclear D gene. Trimming took 5 bases from V and 1 from J, leaving 14 bases between them. The V gene's germline CDR1 is SEHNR and CDR2 FQNEAQ (reference sequence). The length of the CDR3 is 16 residues. CDR3 in amino acids: CASSLTGSGNTGELFF. The CDR3, as DNA: TGTGCCAGCAGCCTAACGGGCTCCGGGAACACCGGGGAGCTGTTTTTT.

This clonotype has at least ten counts. The CDR3, as DNA: TGCGCCAGCAGCCAAAATGGTGAGGGGGCGAGTCAGCCCCAGCATTTT. Amino acids: CASSQNGEGASQPQHF. The chain recombines TRBV4-3 with TRBJ1-5; 7 nucleotides line up with TRBD1. J gave up 6 bases and V 2 bases, and 10 bases lay outside the gene matches. Germline CDR1 and CDR2: LGHNA and YSLEER. The CDR3 is 16 residues long.